This T cell receptor beta chain was identified during a study of shared clonotypes between healthy human individuals. At the level of the study: Contributing individuals were a couple of females and a few males aged 18 to 49.

On this clone: Antigen: not known.

The table came from immunoSEQ multiplex PCR; TCRdb's copy has only in-frame clones and leaves some out. This sample has fewer than 1.6 million clones; 98% occur once, and the top ten carry over 0.3%. Broader study findings: Naive CD4 clonotypes were shared across a few donors at about 5%.

This receptor was identified in a man between 25 and 39 years old in good health. The sequencing input was naive CD4+ T cells sorted from blood. Subset described: CD45RA+ positively selected.

The DNA of the CDR3 is TGTGCCAGCAGCTTAGAAGGGATGAACACCGGGGAGCTGTTTTTT. Its translation: CASSLEGMNTGELFF. This chain joins TRBV11-2 and TRBJ2-2; D remains ambiguous. CDR1 and CDR2 (germline): SGHAT, FQNNGV. This CDR3 comprises 15 residues. V was shortened by 0 bases and J by 1 base, with 6 bases between the two germline ends.